This T cell receptor (beta chain) was captured by sequencing in a study of Graves' ophthalmopathy and Graves' hyperthyroidism. Study findings and constraints: In predicting ophthalmopathy progression, the model reached around 65% sensitivity and approximately 72% specificity.

Excluded: other autoimmune disease, uncontrolled infection, pregnancy or lactation. CDR3 length: 12 residues. Germline V gene data show CDR1 as MNHEY and CDR2 as SMNVEV (reference sequence). After removal of 6 bases from V and 5 bases from J, the junction contained 4 bases not matched to a gene. Amplified material comprised TCR beta CDR3 regions derived from RNA transcripts. RT-PCR in the first round used HTBI primers; a second-round multiplex PCR followed. One entry per CDR3 protein, called by TCRdb with MiXCR from the multiplex PCR reads. Of under 250,000 distinct CDR3 sequences in the sample, 25% to 30% were seen once. This clonotype was observed at least ten times. Its cognate antigen is unknown.

The TCR sequence derives from a man aged 45-65 years with Graves' ophthalmopathy. Material: peripheral blood. V is TRBV27 and J is TRBJ2-7; 7 bases are a match to TRBD1. The CDR3 protein is CASSTTGNEQYF. CDR3 nucleotides: TGTGCCAGCAGCACGACAGGGAACGAGCAGTACTTC.